The 25 T cell receptor beta chains given below trace back to one sample, sequenced in a study of PD-L1 blockade in urothelial cancer. The time point denotes: pretreatment peripheral blood. Here immunoSEQ multiplex PCR was the method, and the copy in TCRdb shows in-frame clones only, minus some. This sample has over 35,000 clones; 85% occur once, and the top ten carry 15%. Material: PBMCs, obtained around atezolizumab (anti-PD-L1) treatment. The receptors shown here come from a man older than 75 with urothelial cancer.

The chain couples TRBV11-2 to TRBJ2-5; maybe TRBD2 (5 bases). The CDR3 has 13 residues. Germline V gene lookup returns CDR1 SGHAT and CDR2 FQNNGV. Trimming shortened V by 2 bases and J by 5 bases, and 9 bases separated the two germline ends. The CDR3, as DNA: TGTGCCAGCAGCTTACCGGGGTTCGAGACCCAGTACTTC. This gives the protein CASSLPGFETQYF.

There are a few counts of this clone. The J gene is TRBJ2-1, the V gene TRBV4-3; D is unresolved. Trimming left V 1 base short and J 0 bases short, with 7 bases between. Germline CDR1 reads LGHNA; CDR2 reads YSLEER. This CDR3 is 15 amino acids long. CDR3 in amino acids: CASSQVRGSYNEQFF. The CDR3 DNA reads TGCGCCAGCAGCCAAGTAAGAGGCTCCTACAATGAGCAGTTCTTC.

This clone was recorded once. V usage is TRBV19 and J usage is TRBJ2-3, with TRBD1 as a possible D gene (5 bases). V shed 2 bases and J shed 5 bases, with 14 bases lying between them. Per germline, CDR1 LNHDA and CDR2 SQIVND (reference sequence). The CDR3 sequence is 15 residues long. The DNA for the CDR3 is TGTGCCAGTAGTATATCAGGGATAGTTATAGATACGCAGTATTTT. Translated, it gives CASSISGIVIDTQYF.

In the case of this clone: One end of the junction does not line up with germline, which may come from a read error. The same CDR3 is also encoded by other DNA sequences in this sample. J is TRBJ2-2 and V is TRBV27, with D perhaps TRBD1 (5 bases). The CDR3 totals 15 residues. Germline CDR1 reads MNHEY; CDR2 reads SMNVEV (reference sequence). The CDR3 DNA reads as TGCGCCAGCAGTTTTTCCAGGGCGAACACCGGGGAGCTGTTTTTT. Translated, it gives CASSFSRANTGELFF.

The chain employs TRBV27 and TRBJ1-1; no firm D call. CDR1 is MNHEY and CDR2 is SMNVEV in the germline V gene (reference sequence). V lost 2 bases and J lost 5, with 9 bases in between. The CDR3 is 13 amino acids. The CDR3 region has the DNA TGTGCCAGCAGTTTAGGTACGGGGACTGAAGCTTTCTTT. Amino acids: CASSLGTGTEAFF.

The chain combines TRBV29-1 with TRBJ1-1; maybe TRBD1 (5 bases). Germline V lookup: CDR1 SQVTM, CDR2 ANQGSEA. The germline V and J ends were trimmed by 5 bases and 0 bases, with 16 bases remaining between them. This CDR3 has 15 residues. CDR3 DNA: TGCAGCGTTACCTTCGGGGACTGGATGAACACTGAAGCTTTCTTT. Translating gives CSVTFGDWMNTEAFF.

The chain joins TRBV27 to TRBJ2-6, with 7 positions matching TRBD2. The J segment lost 3 bases and the V segment lost 4 bases, leaving 3 bases of the junction unmatched. Germline CDR1 reads MNHEY; CDR2 reads SMNVEV (reference sequence). The CDR3 has 15 residues. The CDR3 loop reads CASSSPGGGANVLTF. CDR3 in DNA: TGTGCCAGCAGTTCACCGGGGGGTGGGGCCAACGTCCTGACTTTC.

The J gene is TRBJ1-2, the V gene TRBV9; no clear D. Between the trimmed V and J ends, which lost 0 bases and 1 base, there was a span of 7 bases. Germline CDR1 SGDLS, CDR2 YYNGEE. This CDR3 spans 14 amino acids. CDR3 region: CASSVDAGNYGYTF. The CDR3 DNA follows: TGTGCCAGCAGCGTAGATGCGGGTAACTATGGCTACACCTTC.

This clone was detected only a few times. The chain couples TRBV7-9 to TRBJ2-7; D uncertain. Trimming left V 2 bases short and J 0 bases short, with 14 bases between. CDR1 is SEHNR and CDR2 is FQNEAQ in the germline V gene (reference sequence). The CDR3 runs 16 residues. The CDR3 nucleotides are TGTGCCAGCAGCTTAATTGAGACTGGCAGCTCCTACGAGCAGTACTTC. This encodes CASSLIETGSSYEQYF.

The chain is built from TRBV28 and TRBJ1-1, with TRBD1 matching over 11 bases. CDR3 length: 16 residues. CDR1 and CDR2 (germline): MDHEN, SYDVKM. Trimming at V came to 2 bases and at J to 4 bases, leaving 6 bases not matched to a gene. This chain's CDR3 is CASSLGQGARSTEAFF. CDR3 nucleotide sequence: TGTGCCAGCAGTTTAGGACAGGGGGCGAGGAGCACTGAAGCTTTCTTT.

This chain links TRBV5-1 with TRBJ2-1, with 7 bases identical to TRBD1. The ends lost 4 bases at V and 6 bases at J; junction bases unmatched: 19. Looked up from germline, CDR1 is SGHRS and CDR2 is YFSETQ. The CDR3 contains 18 residues. The CDR3 loop reads CASSPGNRGLKTPNEQFF. In DNA form, the CDR3 reads TGCGCCAGCAGCCCCGGAAACAGGGGCCTTAAGACCCCCAATGAGCAGTTCTTC. The variable domain in full, completed from reference TRBV5-1 and TRBJ2-1, reads KAGVTQTPRYLIKTRGQQVTLSCSPISGHRSVSWYQQTPGQGLQFLFEYFSETQRNKGNFPGRFSGRQFSNSRSEMNVSTLELGDSALYLCASSPGNRGLKTPNEQFFGPGTRLTVL.

This clone has only a few counts. CDR3 sequence reads: CAINPTGGTNTGELFF. CDR3 nucleotide sequence: TGTGCCATCAATCCAACAGGGGGCACGAACACCGGGGAGCTGTTTTTT. V and J are TRBV10-3 and TRBJ2-2; 9 nucleotides align to TRBD1. Trimming cost V 7 bases and J 0 bases; bases outside gene matches: 6. The CDR3 has 16 residues. Per the germline V gene, CDR1 is ENHRY and CDR2 is SYGVKD.

The chain is built from TRBV5-1 and TRBJ2-2, with TRBD2 matching 7 bases. The CDR3 is made up of 13 amino acids. Germline V gene sequence: CDR1 SGHRS, CDR2 YFSETQ. V dropped 6 bases and J dropped 1; count of bases not matched to a gene: 0. The CDR3 loop reads CASKRENTGELFF. Written as DNA, the CDR3 is TGCGCCAGCAAGCGGGAGAACACCGGGGAGCTGTTTTTT.

CDR3 bases: TGTGCCAGACTGTCGCTAGCGCCGCCCGAGCAGTACTTC. Its protein is CARLSLAPPEQYF. This chain connects TRBV6-5 to TRBJ2-7, with D perhaps matching TRBD2 (6 bases). Trimming left V 9 bases short and J 6 bases short, with 18 bases between. The V gene's germline CDR1 is MNHEY and CDR2 SVGAGI. CDR3 size: 13 residues.

The chain combines TRBV18 with TRBJ2-1; 7 nucleotides match TRBD1. Trimming removed 6 bases from V and 9 bases from J; junction bases left unmatched: 8. CDR3 size: 13 residues. The germline gives CDR1 KGHSH, CDR2 LQKENI. The CDR3 DNA sequence: TGTGCCAGCTCTCCAGGGACAGCTGGTGAGCAGTTCTTC. Translation: CASSPGTAGEQFF.

The chain combines TRBV20-1 with TRBJ1-1, with D unresolved. Germline V gene sequence: CDR1 DFQATT, CDR2 SNEGSKA (reference sequence). This CDR3 comprises 9 residues. Deletions cut 7 bases from V and 10 bases from J, with 10 bases between. DNA for the CDR3: TGCAGTGACCCCGGCGGAGCTTTCTTT. This encodes CSDPGGAFF.

The rearrangement links TRBV9 to TRBJ1-5; possible D gene TRBD1, 5 bases. The CDR3 is made up of 14 amino acids. Trimming pared 2 bases from V and 7 bases from J, leaving 13 bases between. The germline V gene has CDR1 SGDLS and CDR2 YYNGEE. DNA of the CDR3: TGTGCCAGCAGCGTGGGGCGGGATCGCCAGCCCCAGCATTTT. Translation gives CASSVGRDRQPQHF.

The chain recombines TRBV6-6 with TRBJ2-7, with D hard to call. Germline CDR1 reads MNHNY; CDR2 reads SVGAGI (reference sequence). The V end lost 6 bases, the J end lost 4 bases, and 7 bases lay between the germline ends. CDR3 length equals 11 residues. CDR3 region: CASRAGYEQYF. DNA for the CDR3: TGTGCCAGCAGGGCCGGGTACGAGCAGTACTTC.

The chain links TRBV7-8 to TRBJ2-2; the match to TRBD2 covers 11 bases. CDR1 is SGHVS and CDR2 is FQNEAQ in the germline V gene. J was trimmed by 1 base and V by 4 bases; bases with no gene match: 2. This CDR3 comprises 16 residues. The CDR3 here is CASSSGTSGNTGELFF. CDR3 bases: TGTGCCAGCAGCTCCGGGACTAGCGGGAACACCGGGGAGCTGTTTTTT.

The chain combines TRBV7-9 with TRBJ2-2; D unclear. CDR1 and CDR2 from the germline V gene are SEHNR and FQNEAQ (reference sequence). The V gene lost 5 bases and the J gene lost 5 bases, with 9 bases spanning the gap. CDR3 size: 13 residues. In DNA, the CDR3 is TGTGCCAGCAGCCATGATCGGACCGGGGAGCTGTTTTTT. As protein: CASSHDRTGELFF.

The genes are TRBV7-2 and TRBJ2-3, with D perhaps TRBD2 (5 bases). Trimming stripped 5 bases from V and 1 base from J, with 13 bases between. CDR1 is SGHTA and CDR2 is FQGNSA in the germline V gene. The CDR3 loop spans 15 amino acids. The CDR3 protein is CASSGGGVGTDTQYF. Here the CDR3 DNA reads TGTGCCAGCAGCGGAGGTGGAGTGGGCACAGATACGCAGTATTTT.

In regard to this clone: The same CDR3 arises from other DNA sequences in this sample as well. The rearrangement uses TRBV5-1 and TRBJ2-5, with 7 positions matching TRBD2. V shed 4 bases and J 4 bases; nucleotides not matched to a gene: 10. The CDR3 has 15 residues. In germline, CDR1 is SGHRS, CDR2 YFSETQ. The CDR3 is CASSPRDAGVETQYF. The CDR3 region has the DNA TGCGCCAGCAGCCCCAGGGACGCGGGAGTAGAGACCCAGTACTTC.

This rearrangement joins TRBV29-1 to TRBJ2-3; 9 nucleotides match TRBD2. From germline, CDR1 is SQVTM and CDR2 ANQGSEA. The trim removed 6 bases at V and 0 bases at J, leaving 19 bases unmatched. This CDR3 contains 19 residues. CDR3 region: CSVGGVMSSGSYSTDTQYF. Written as DNA, the CDR3 is TGCAGCGTGGGGGGGGTCATGAGTAGCGGGAGTTATAGCACAGATACGCAGTATTTT.

This chain connects TRBV2 to TRBJ2-2; D is perhaps TRBD1 (6 bases). Per germline, CDR1 SNHLY and CDR2 FYNNEI. Trimming left V 6 bases short and J 7 bases short, with 15 bases between. The CDR3 length is 14 residues. The CDR3 is CASSGTGTSGELFF. The CDR3 nucleotides are TGTGCCAGCAGCGGAACAGGGACGAGCGGGGAGCTGTTTTTT.

V and J are TRBV6-6 and TRBJ1-3, with D possibly matching TRBD1 (5 bases). The CDR3 is 14 residues long. V gave up 8 bases and J gave up 4 bases, with 15 bases separating them. Germline CDR1 is MNHNY and CDR2 is SVGAGI (reference sequence). CDR3 sequence: CASCRGEQGNTIYF. CDR3 in DNA: TGTGCCAGCTGCCGGGGGGAGCAAGGAAACACCATATATTTT.